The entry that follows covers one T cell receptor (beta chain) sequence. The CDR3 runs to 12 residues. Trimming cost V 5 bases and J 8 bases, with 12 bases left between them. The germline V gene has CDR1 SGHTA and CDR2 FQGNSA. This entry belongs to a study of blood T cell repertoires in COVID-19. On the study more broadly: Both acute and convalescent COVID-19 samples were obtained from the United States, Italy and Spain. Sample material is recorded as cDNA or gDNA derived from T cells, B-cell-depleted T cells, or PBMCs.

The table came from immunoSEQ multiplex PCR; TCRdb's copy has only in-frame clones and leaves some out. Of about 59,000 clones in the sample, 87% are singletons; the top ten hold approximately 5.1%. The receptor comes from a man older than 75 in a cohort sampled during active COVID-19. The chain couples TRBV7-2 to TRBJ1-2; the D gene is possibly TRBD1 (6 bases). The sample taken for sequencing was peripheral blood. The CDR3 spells CASSPRTVGYTF. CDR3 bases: TGTGCCAGCAGCCCCAGGACAGTCGGCTACACCTTC.